This TCR beta chain was observed in a study of T cell responses to AZD1222 COVID-19 vaccine. Turning to the study itself: Analyses pooled second doses at about 4 or about 12 weeks. Regarding the study as a whole: Donors, mostly white British, included more females; clonal diversity was possibly underestimated.

The CDR3 contains 16 residues. V trimming: 6 bases; J trimming: 2 bases; junction bases outside the gene matches: 12. Germline V lookup: CDR1 MNHEY, CDR2 SVGAGI. As concerns this clone: No antigen is known for it.

Only in-frame clones appear in the TCRdb table, and some are missing; sequencing was by immunoSEQ multiplex PCR. This table has just over 80,000 clones, about 87% appearing once. The receptor's source is an adult in good health. Sequencing was performed on peripheral blood, taken on day 0 of AZD1222 vaccination. V and J are TRBV6-5 and TRBJ2-7; the match to TRBD1 covers 8 bases. The CDR3 sequence: CASSYARQGSPYEQYF. The CDR3 DNA sequence: TGTGCCAGCAGCTACGCGAGACAGGGGTCACCCTACGAGCAGTACTTC.